These 14 T cell receptor beta chains share one sample of origin, sequenced in a study of T-cell memory formation after mild COVID-19. TCRdb re-called the 5' RACE reads through MiXCR, storing one row per CDR3 protein. Of 500,000 to 650,000 distinct CDR3 sequences in the sample, about 20% were seen once. The sequencing sample was made of PBMCs or a T cell subset sorted from them (not recorded which). The receptors were gathered from an adult woman who had mild COVID-19 (a few samples of this study predate the infection). Cell type and time point are not known.

In its sample, this clonotype was seen a few times. The CDR3 loop is CASSYLLGTSGSYEQYF. As DNA, the CDR3 is TGTGCCAGCAGCTATCTTCTTGGGACTAGCGGGAGTTACGAGCAGTACTTC. This rearrangement joins TRBV5-5 to TRBJ2-7, with TRBD2 identical over 14 bases. V was pared by 3 bases and J by 4 bases, with 9 bases of the junction left unmatched. Germline CDR1 is SGHKS and CDR2 is YYEKEE (reference sequence). The CDR3 extends over 17 amino acids.

This clonotype was counted only a few times. The rearrangement links TRBV18 to TRBJ1-5; D not certain. The V end lost 0 bases, the J end lost 6 bases, and 9 bases lay between the germline ends. Germline CDR1 and CDR2: KGHSH and LQKENI. The CDR3 spans 14 residues. The CDR3 DNA follows: TGTGCCAGCTCACCACCGGGAGGAAGTCAGCCCCAGCATTTT. Residues: CASSPPGGSQPQHF.

V usage is TRBV24-1 and J usage is TRBJ2-5, with no clear D. V lost 9 bases and J lost 7, with 17 bases in between. There are 13 residues in the CDR3. Germline CDR1 KGHDR, CDR2 SFDVKD. For the CDR3, the DNA is TGTGCCACCGAACCGGGTCCCTGGTCGACCCAGTACTTC. Its translation is CATEPGPWSTQYF.

This clonotype was picked up many times. The gene calls are TRBV20-1 and TRBJ2-1; 14 bases agree with TRBD2. The CDR3 has 15 amino acids. Germline V gene lookup returns CDR1 DFQATT and CDR2 SNEGSKA (reference sequence). Germline trimming cut 3 bases from V and 10 bases from J; bases unmatched to any gene: 8. Here the CDR3 reads CSASAGTSGSSEQFF. The DNA of the CDR3 is TGCAGTGCTAGTGCCGGGACTAGCGGGAGTAGCGAGCAGTTCTTC.

The chain combines TRBV25-1 with TRBJ1-1; D may be TRBD1 (5 bases). Per the germline V gene, CDR1 is MGHDK and CDR2 is SYGVNS. V lost 5 bases to trimming and J lost 0 bases, with 13 bases between them. This CDR3 region has 15 residues. The CDR3 coding sequence is TGTGCCAGCAGTATTTCAGGGTGGTTGAACACTGAAGCTTTCTTT. Translation: CASSISGWLNTEAFF.

In its sample, this clonotype was seen a few times. CDR3 in DNA: TGTGCCAGCAGCGCGGACGAAGGCACCGGAGACGAGCAGTACTTC. Protein product: CASSADEGTGDEQYF. The chain employs TRBV9 and TRBJ2-7; D ambiguous. The CDR3 spans 15 residues. Germline assignment: CDR1 SGDLS and CDR2 YYNGEE. V lost 3 bases and J 5 bases, leaving 18 bases between the germline ends.

The chain is built from TRBV7-6 and TRBJ2-3; the match to TRBD2 covers 12 bases. V dropped 5 bases and J dropped 2; count of bases not matched to a gene: 8. This CDR3 has 17 amino acids. Looked up from germline, CDR1 is SGHVS and CDR2 is FNYEAQ. Here the CDR3 DNA reads TGTGCCAGCAGCCCTGGACTAGCGGGGTCCTCCACAGATACGCAGTATTTT. Translation gives CASSPGLAGSSTDTQYF.

This chain connects TRBV12-3 or TRBV12-4 to TRBJ1-5, with 9 bases identical to TRBD1. The length of the CDR3 is 15 residues. V shed 5 bases and J 3 bases; nucleotides not matched to a gene: 5. The CDR3 loop is CASSRTGVDNQPQHF. CDR3 DNA sequence: TGTGCCAGCAGTCGGACAGGGGTGGACAATCAGCCCCAGCATTTT.

The rearrangement joins TRBV4-1 to TRBJ2-3; 7 nucleotides match TRBD2. Germline CDR1 MGHRA, CDR2 YSYEKL. Losses at the gene ends were 2 bases for V and 0 bases for J; bases not matched to a gene: 8. This CDR3 spans 17 amino acids. Here the CDR3 DNA reads TGCGCCAGCAGCCAACTAACTAGCGTGCCTAGCACAGATACGCAGTATTTT. This gives the protein CASSQLTSVPSTDTQYF.

The rearrangement uses TRBV4-1 and TRBJ2-1; 9 bases match TRBD2. The CDR3 totals 14 residues. Looked up from germline, CDR1 is MGHRA and CDR2 is YSYEKL. Trimming at V came to 4 bases and at J to 8 bases, leaving 6 bases not matched to a gene. CDR3 nucleotide sequence: TGCGCCAGCAGCCGAGGAGCGGGGGGAGATGAGCAGTTCTTC. It yields the protein CASSRGAGGDEQFF.

In its sample, this clonotype was seen a few times. The rearrangement links TRBV7-2 to TRBJ2-1; possibly TRBD2 for D (5 bases). CDR1 SGHTA and CDR2 FQGNSA come from the germline V gene. V was clipped by 5 bases and J by 7 bases, with 18 bases between them. CDR3 length: 15 residues. Written as DNA, the CDR3 is TGTGCCAGCAGCAACCCCCCGGGGAACGGTAATGAGCAGTTCTTC. Translated: CASSNPPGNGNEQFF.

This clonotype was recorded a few times. The chain uses TRBV6-5 and TRBJ2-1, with 9 bases fitting TRBD2. This CDR3 has 15 amino acids. Trimming took 3 bases from V and 4 from J; bases not matched to a gene: 4. Germline CDR1 MNHEY, CDR2 SVGAGI. CDR3 residues: CASSYRTSEYNEQFF. CDR3 coding DNA: TGTGCCAGCAGTTATAGGACTAGCGAGTACAATGAGCAGTTCTTC.

The CDR3 coding sequence is TGTGCCACCAGTGATTTGAGGACAGGGGAGCCAGATACGCAGTATTTT. Translation: CATSDLRTGEPDTQYF. The J gene is TRBJ2-3, the V gene TRBV24-1, with 9 bases that match TRBD1. The CDR3 extends over 16 amino acids. Trimming cost V 0 bases and J 4 bases; bases outside gene matches: 4. Per the germline V gene, CDR1 is KGHDR and CDR2 is SFDVKD.

This chain connects TRBV5-6 to TRBJ1-5, with 9 bases that match TRBD1. Trimming took 0 bases from V and 7 from J; bases not matched to a gene: 5. The CDR3 has 15 amino acids. Germline-derived CDR1 and CDR2 are SGHDT and YYEEEE. CDR3 protein: CASSLGRGQGQPQHF. In DNA, the CDR3 is TGTGCCAGCAGCTTGGGCCGAGGACAGGGGCAGCCCCAGCATTTT.